These 23 T cell receptor beta chains came from one sample sequenced in a study of cytomegalovirus exposure and HLA in healthy donors. The study ran its PCR with 60 Vbeta and 13 Jbeta primers. The assay was immunoSEQ multiplex PCR, and TCRdb's table has in-frame clones only and misses some. The sample yields more than 130,000 clones, about three quarters seen once. The sequencing input was PBMCs. The receptor set was obtained from a man younger than 35 in good health and CMV-seronegative.

CDR3: CASSLGAGGYYEQYF. As DNA, the CDR3 is TGTGCCAGCAGCTTGGGAGCAGGGGGCTACTACGAGCAGTACTTC. The rearrangement joins TRBV5-5 to TRBJ2-7, with TRBD1 matching 8 bases. The V gene's germline CDR1 is SGHKS and CDR2 YYEKEE (reference sequence). The ends lost 0 bases at V and 3 bases at J; junction bases unmatched: 5. This CDR3 contains 15 residues.

V usage is TRBV28 and J usage is TRBJ1-2; the D gene is possibly TRBD1 (5 bases). CDR1 and CDR2 from the germline V gene are MDHEN and SYDVKM. The ends were cut back, 1 base at V and 6 bases at J, with 21 bases in the middle. The CDR3 has 17 residues. In DNA form, the CDR3 reads TGTGCCAGCAGTTTATCCCCGACCACCCTTGGACACAATGGCTACACCTTC. Amino acid sequence: CASSLSPTTLGHNGYTF.

The rearrangement joins TRBV2 to TRBJ1-5; 9 positions agree with TRBD1. The CDR3 runs 15 residues. Unmatched junction bases numbered 7, after V lost 6 bases and J lost 4 bases. Germline CDR1 and CDR2: SNHLY and FYNNEI. CDR3 sequence reads: CASSLQGAGNQPQHF. The CDR3 nucleotides read TGTGCCAGCAGCCTACAGGGGGCAGGAAATCAGCCCCAGCATTTT.

The rearrangement uses TRBV30 and TRBJ2-5, with TRBD1 identical over 7 bases. Trimming took 1 base from V and 1 from J; bases not matched to a gene: 12. Per germline, CDR1 GTSNPN and CDR2 SVGIG (reference sequence). This CDR3 has 17 residues. CDR3 coding DNA: TGTGCCTGGAGTGGGGATTCGGCCGGGACAGCCCAAGAGACCCAGTACTTC. Its translation: CAWSGDSAGTAQETQYF.

The J gene is TRBJ1-4, the V gene TRBV5-1; D is perhaps TRBD1 (6 bases). There are 15 residues in the CDR3. V was pared by 7 bases and J by 3 bases, with 16 bases between. Germline V CDR1 and CDR2: SGHRS, YFSETQ. This CDR3 is CASSYSGVANEKLFF. CDR3 sequence (DNA): TGCGCCAGCTCCTACTCAGGGGTGGCTAATGAAAAACTGTTTTTT.

The chain combines TRBV10-2 with TRBJ1-5; D unresolved. The V end lost 10 bases, the J end lost 5 bases, and 15 bases lay between the germline ends. The CDR3 spans 13 residues. Germline V lookup: CDR1 WSHSY, CDR2 SAAADI. DNA of the CDR3: TGCGCCATCACCGACAACCCCTATCAGCCCCAGCATTTT. It is translated as CAITDNPYQPQHF.

The chain employs TRBV29-1 and TRBJ2-7; 8 bases match TRBD1. Per the germline V gene, CDR1 is SQVTM and CDR2 is ANQGSEA. The J segment lost 0 bases and the V segment lost 6 bases, leaving 16 bases of the junction unmatched. This CDR3 region has 17 residues. DNA of the CDR3: TGCAGCGTGGTCTTATGGGACAGGTCTTTACCCTCCTACGAGCAGTACTTC. As protein: CSVVLWDRSLPSYEQYF.

Of note for this clone: Since no conserved phenylalanine or tryptophan closes the CDR3, a read error is the likely cause. The DNA is omitted, as the CDR3 cannot be located on it reliably, and the CDR3 follows TCRdb's listing. V and J are TRBV11-3 and TRBJ1-5. The CDR3 region is 12 residues in length, termini included. Germline loops: CDR1 SGHNT, CDR2 YENEEA. This CDR3 is CASSLVPPVAFM.

This sequence joins TRBV19 and TRBJ1-2, with a weak D call TRBD1 (6 bases). Trimming cost V 4 bases and J 4 bases, with 13 bases left between them. Looked up from germline, CDR1 is LNHDA and CDR2 is SQIVND (reference sequence). CDR3 size: 14 residues. The CDR3 here is CASSTIGQSYGYTF. CDR3 nucleotides: TGTGCCAGTAGTACAATCGGACAGTCCTATGGCTACACCTTC.

The rearrangement joins TRBV18 to TRBJ1-2; 7 bases fit TRBD1. The CDR3 is 14 amino acids. The ends lost 2 bases at V and 8 bases at J; junction bases unmatched: 8. Germline assignment: CDR1 KGHSH and CDR2 LQKENI. The CDR3 nucleotides read TGTGCCAGCTCACCAGGCAACAGGGGTAGCGGCTACACCTTC. It is translated as CASSPGNRGSGYTF.

V and J are TRBV30 and TRBJ2-2; perhaps TRBD2 as D (6 bases). Germline V CDR1 and CDR2: GTSNPN, SVGIG (reference sequence). The CDR3 runs 16 residues. Deletions cut 4 bases from V and 4 bases from J, with 19 bases between. The CDR3 protein is CAWNRLAGSATGELFF. In DNA, the CDR3 is TGTGCCTGGAATCGATTGGCGGGGTCCGCCACCGGGGAGCTGTTTTTT. Using reference TRBV30 and TRBJ2-2 for the parts outside the CDR3, the full variable domain is SQTIHQWPATLVQPVGSPLSLECTVEGTSNPNLYWYRQAAGRGLQLLFYSVGIGQISSEVPQNLSASRPQDRQFILSSKKLLLSDSGFYLCAWNRLAGSATGELFFGEGSRLTVL.

This rearrangement joins TRBV7-9 to TRBJ2-1, with D perhaps TRBD2 (6 bases). CDR1 is SEHNR, CDR2 FQNEAQ, per germline (reference sequence). The CDR3 spans 16 residues. Between the trimmed V and J ends, which lost 5 bases and 2 bases, there was a span of 16 bases. The chain's CDR3 is CASSRAGFPAYNEQFF. CDR3 coding DNA: TGTGCCAGCAGCCGAGCGGGTTTTCCCGCCTACAATGAGCAGTTCTTC.

V gene TRBV7-2 combines with J gene TRBJ2-5; TRBD2 aligns across 7 bases. The CDR3 loop spans 14 amino acids. Germline CDR1 and CDR2: SGHTA and FQGNSA. V trimming: 3 bases; J trimming: 1 base; junction bases outside the gene matches: 2. The CDR3 here is CASSFLAGQETQYF. DNA of the CDR3: TGTGCCAGCAGCTTTTTAGCGGGCCAAGAGACCCAGTACTTC.

The genes are TRBV1 and TRBJ1-5; the table's D gene call, TRBD1, was not cross checked with the DNA. TRBV1 is assigned pseudogene status. CDR3 length: 15 amino acids. The CDR3 reads CTSRRDREGNQPQHF. The CDR3 DNA sequence: TGCACCAGCAGAAGGGACAGGGAGGGCAATCAGCCCCAGCATTTT.

This clone appeared a single time. V and J are TRBV19 and TRBJ1-2; no clear D. Germline V CDR1 and CDR2: LNHDA, SQIVND (reference sequence). Trimming removed 3 bases at V and 5 bases at J, with 13 bases between. This CDR3 has 14 amino acids. CDR3: CASSIVQNGYGYTF. In DNA, the CDR3 is TGTGCCAGTAGTATCGTACAAAACGGGTATGGCTACACCTTC.

The chain employs TRBV11-2 and TRBJ2-1, with D unresolved. The CDR3 runs 15 residues. The V end was cut by 4 bases, the J end by 2 bases, with 12 bases between. CDR1 SGHAT and CDR2 FQNNGV come from the germline V gene. CDR3 region: CASSSRGDAYNEQFF. In DNA, the CDR3 is TGTGCCAGCAGCTCCCGCGGTGACGCCTACAATGAGCAGTTCTTC.

This chain joins TRBV5-8 and TRBJ1-5; 7 bases agree with TRBD1. Trimming removed 0 bases from V and 7 bases from J; junction bases left unmatched: 10. The germline V gene has CDR1 SGHTS and CDR2 YDEGEE. This CDR3 spans 16 amino acids. CDR3 bases: TGTGCCAGCAGCTTGGGTCGTACAGGGGCCATGCAGCCCCAGCATTTT. Amino acid sequence: CASSLGRTGAMQPQHF.

The chain uses TRBV27 and TRBJ2-7, with TRBD1 as a possible D gene (6 bases). Germline-derived CDR1 and CDR2 are MNHEY and SMNVEV (reference sequence). The V and J ends lost 6 bases and 2 bases respectively, with 14 bases between them. The CDR3 covers 14 residues. CDR3 in DNA: TGTGCCAGCAGGCCCGTGGACAGTACCTACGAGCAGTACTTC. Translated, it gives CASRPVDSTYEQYF.

The gene calls are TRBV7-9 and TRBJ1-1; TRBD1 matches at 7 bases. Germline V lookup: CDR1 SEHNR, CDR2 FQNEAQ (reference sequence). J gave up 4 bases and V 5 bases, and 7 bases lay outside the gene matches. The CDR3 is 14 amino acids. CDR3 sequence: CASSPQPGGTEAFF. In DNA form, the CDR3 reads TGTGCCAGCAGCCCACAGCCAGGGGGCACTGAAGCTTTCTTT.

V gene TRBV16 combines with J gene TRBJ1-3; no clear D. V was trimmed by 0 bases and J by 3 bases, leaving 9 bases between them. The CDR3 sequence is 15 residues long. Germline V gives CDR1 KGHSY, CDR2 FQNENV. The CDR3 region has the DNA TGTGCCAGCAGCCAATCTTCCCTAAGTGGAAACACCATATATTTT. Translation gives CASSQSSLSGNTIYF. Complete variable domain (other parts from reference TRBV16 and TRBJ1-3): GEEVAQTPKHLVRGEGQKAKLYCAPIKGHSYVFWYQQVLKNEFKFLISFQNENVFDETGMPKERFSAKCLPNSPCSLEIQATKLEDSAVYFCASSQSSLSGNTIYFGEGSWLTVV.

Remarks on this clone: Germline is not matched at one junction end, which may reflect a read error. J is TRBJ1-2 and V is TRBV2; D is undetermined. The germline CDR1 and CDR2 sequences are SNHLY and FYNNEI. The CDR3 is 15 residues long. CDR3 amino acids: CASKVAGGMSTARPF. In DNA, the CDR3 is TGTGCCAGCAAGGTGGCTGGAGGGATGAGTACCGCCCGCCCCTTC. Complete variable domain (other parts from reference TRBV2 and TRBJ1-2): EPEVTQTPSHQVTQMGQEVILRCVPISNHLYFYWYRQILGQKVEFLVSFYNNEISEKSEIFDDQFSVERPDGSNFTLKIRSTKLEDSAMYFCASKVAGGMSTARPFGSGTRLTVV.

The CDR3 protein is CASKGANTGELFF. CDR3 sequence (DNA): TGCGCCAGCAAGGGGGCGAACACCGGGGAGCTGTTTTTT. The chain is built from TRBV5-1 and TRBJ2-2; perhaps TRBD1 as D (6 bases). CDR1 SGHRS and CDR2 YFSETQ come from the germline V gene. V shed 6 bases and J shed 0 bases, with 6 bases lying between them. The CDR3 has 13 residues. The variable domain in full, completed from reference TRBV5-1 and TRBJ2-2, reads KAGVTQTPRYLIKTRGQQVTLSCSPISGHRSVSWYQQTPGQGLQFLFEYFSETQRNKGNFPGRFSGRQFSNSRSEMNVSTLELGDSALYLCASKGANTGELFFGEGSRLTVL.

The rearrangement uses TRBV19 and TRBJ1-2, with D tentatively TRBD1 (6 bases). V dropped 8 bases and J dropped 3 bases, with 19 bases sitting between them. Germline-derived CDR1 and CDR2 are LNHDA and SQIVND (reference sequence). The CDR3 is made up of 15 amino acids. In DNA form, the CDR3 reads TGTGCCAGTTTGGTTTCGGCAGGGGACCACTATGGCTACACCTTC. Translated, it gives CASLVSAGDHYGYTF.